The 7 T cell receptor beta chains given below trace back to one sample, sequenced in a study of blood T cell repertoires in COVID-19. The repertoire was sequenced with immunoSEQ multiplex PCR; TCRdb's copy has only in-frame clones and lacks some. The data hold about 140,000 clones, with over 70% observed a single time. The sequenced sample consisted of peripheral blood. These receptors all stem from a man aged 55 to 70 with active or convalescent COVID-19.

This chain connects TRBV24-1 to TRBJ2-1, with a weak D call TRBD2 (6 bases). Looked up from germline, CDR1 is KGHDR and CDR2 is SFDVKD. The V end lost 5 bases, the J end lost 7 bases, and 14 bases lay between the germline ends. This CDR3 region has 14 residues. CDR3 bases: TGTGCCACCAGTGCCGCGGGAAAAGTAAATGAGCAGTTCTTC. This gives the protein CATSAAGKVNEQFF.

The CDR3 spells CSVRRDSTSYEQYF. The CDR3 region has the DNA TGCAGCGTGAGGAGGGACTCTACCTCCTACGAGCAGTACTTC. The genes are TRBV29-1 and TRBJ2-7, with a weak D call TRBD2 (6 bases). With 6 bases removed from V and 0 bases from J, the gap between germline ends came to 15 bases. CDR3 length equals 14 residues. Germline CDR1 reads SQVTM; CDR2 reads ANQGSEA.

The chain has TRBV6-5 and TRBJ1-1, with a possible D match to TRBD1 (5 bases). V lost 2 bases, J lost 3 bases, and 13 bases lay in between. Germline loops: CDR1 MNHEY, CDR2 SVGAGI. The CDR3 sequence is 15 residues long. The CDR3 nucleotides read TGTGCCAGCAGTTACGCGCAGGGTGTAGACACTGAAGCTTTCTTT. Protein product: CASSYAQGVDTEAFF.

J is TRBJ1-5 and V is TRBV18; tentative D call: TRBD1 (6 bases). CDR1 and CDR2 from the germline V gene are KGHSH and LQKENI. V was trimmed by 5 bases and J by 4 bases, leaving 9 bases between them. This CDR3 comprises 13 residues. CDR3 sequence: CASSSGQNQPQHF. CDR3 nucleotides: TGTGCCAGCTCATCAGGACAGAATCAGCCCCAGCATTTT.

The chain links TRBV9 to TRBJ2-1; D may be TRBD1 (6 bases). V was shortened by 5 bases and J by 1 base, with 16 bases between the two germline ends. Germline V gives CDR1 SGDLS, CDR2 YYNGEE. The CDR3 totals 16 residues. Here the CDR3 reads CASSAGTPFSYNEQFF. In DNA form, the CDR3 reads TGTGCCAGCAGTGCCGGGACACCTTTTTCCTACAATGAGCAGTTCTTC.

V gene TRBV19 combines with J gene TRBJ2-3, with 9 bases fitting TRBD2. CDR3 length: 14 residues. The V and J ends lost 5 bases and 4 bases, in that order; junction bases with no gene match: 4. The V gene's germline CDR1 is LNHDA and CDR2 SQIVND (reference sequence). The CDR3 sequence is CASSSLAGPDTQYF. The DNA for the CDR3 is TGTGCCAGTAGTTCGCTAGCGGGGCCAGATACGCAGTATTTT.

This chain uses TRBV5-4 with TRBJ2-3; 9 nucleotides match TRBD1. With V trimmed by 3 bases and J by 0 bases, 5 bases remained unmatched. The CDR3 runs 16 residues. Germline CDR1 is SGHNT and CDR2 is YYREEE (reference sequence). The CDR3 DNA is TGTGCCAGCAGCTCCGGACAGGGGACTAGCACAGATACGCAGTATTTT. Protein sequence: CASSSGQGTSTDTQYF.